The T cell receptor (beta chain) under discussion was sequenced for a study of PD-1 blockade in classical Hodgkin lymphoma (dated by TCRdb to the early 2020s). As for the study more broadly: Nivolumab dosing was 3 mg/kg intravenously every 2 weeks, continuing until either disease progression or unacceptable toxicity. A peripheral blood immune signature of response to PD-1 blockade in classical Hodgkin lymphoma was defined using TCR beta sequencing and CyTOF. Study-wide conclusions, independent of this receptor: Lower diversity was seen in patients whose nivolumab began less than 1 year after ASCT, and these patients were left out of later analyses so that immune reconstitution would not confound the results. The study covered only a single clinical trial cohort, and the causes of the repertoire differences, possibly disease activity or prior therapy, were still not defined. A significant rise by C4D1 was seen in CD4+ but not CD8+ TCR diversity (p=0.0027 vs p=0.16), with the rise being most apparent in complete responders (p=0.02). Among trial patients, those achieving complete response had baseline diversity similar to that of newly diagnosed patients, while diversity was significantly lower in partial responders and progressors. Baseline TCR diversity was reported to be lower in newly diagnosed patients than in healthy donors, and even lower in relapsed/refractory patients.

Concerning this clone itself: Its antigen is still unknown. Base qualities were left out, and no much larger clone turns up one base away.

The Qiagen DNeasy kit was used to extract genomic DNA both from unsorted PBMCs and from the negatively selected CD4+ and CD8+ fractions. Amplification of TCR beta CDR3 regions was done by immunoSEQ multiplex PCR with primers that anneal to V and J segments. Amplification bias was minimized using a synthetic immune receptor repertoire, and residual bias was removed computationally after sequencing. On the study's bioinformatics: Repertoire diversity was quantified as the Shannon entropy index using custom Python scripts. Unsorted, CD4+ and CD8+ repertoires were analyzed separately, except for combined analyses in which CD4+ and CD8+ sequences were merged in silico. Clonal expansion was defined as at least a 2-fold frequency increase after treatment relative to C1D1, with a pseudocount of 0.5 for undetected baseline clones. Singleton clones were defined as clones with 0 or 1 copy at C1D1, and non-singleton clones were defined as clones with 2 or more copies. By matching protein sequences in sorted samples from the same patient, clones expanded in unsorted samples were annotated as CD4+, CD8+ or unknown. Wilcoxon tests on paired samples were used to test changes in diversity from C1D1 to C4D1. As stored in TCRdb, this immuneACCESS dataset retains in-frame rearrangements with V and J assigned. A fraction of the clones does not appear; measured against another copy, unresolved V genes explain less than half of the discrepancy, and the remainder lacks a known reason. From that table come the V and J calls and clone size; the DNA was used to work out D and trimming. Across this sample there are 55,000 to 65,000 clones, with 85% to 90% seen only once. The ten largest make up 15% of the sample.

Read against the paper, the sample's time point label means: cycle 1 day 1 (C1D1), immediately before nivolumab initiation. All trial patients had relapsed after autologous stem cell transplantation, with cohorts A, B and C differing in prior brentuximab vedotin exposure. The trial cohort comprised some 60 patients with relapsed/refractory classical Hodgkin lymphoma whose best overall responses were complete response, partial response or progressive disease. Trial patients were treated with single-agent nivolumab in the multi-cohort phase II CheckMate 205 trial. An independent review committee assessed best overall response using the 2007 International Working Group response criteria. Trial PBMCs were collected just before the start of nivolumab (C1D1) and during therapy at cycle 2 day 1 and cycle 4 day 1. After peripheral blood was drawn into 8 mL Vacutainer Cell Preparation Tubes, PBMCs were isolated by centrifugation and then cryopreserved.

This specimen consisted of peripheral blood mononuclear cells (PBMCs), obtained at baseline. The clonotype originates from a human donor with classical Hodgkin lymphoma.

The DNA is TGCAGCGTTGTACAGGGGAACACTGAAGCTTTCTTT. This encodes CSVVQGNTEAFF. Recombination connected TRBV29-1 to TRBJ1-1, with a weak D call of TRBD1 (6 bases match). CDR1 and CDR2 (SQVTM, ANQGSEA) derive from the germline V gene. V was cut back by 4 bases and J by 1 base, leaving a gap of 7 bases between them. The CDR3 measures 12 amino acids from cysteine to phenylalanine. The kept DNA is CDR3 alone, 36 bases in frame from the first base.